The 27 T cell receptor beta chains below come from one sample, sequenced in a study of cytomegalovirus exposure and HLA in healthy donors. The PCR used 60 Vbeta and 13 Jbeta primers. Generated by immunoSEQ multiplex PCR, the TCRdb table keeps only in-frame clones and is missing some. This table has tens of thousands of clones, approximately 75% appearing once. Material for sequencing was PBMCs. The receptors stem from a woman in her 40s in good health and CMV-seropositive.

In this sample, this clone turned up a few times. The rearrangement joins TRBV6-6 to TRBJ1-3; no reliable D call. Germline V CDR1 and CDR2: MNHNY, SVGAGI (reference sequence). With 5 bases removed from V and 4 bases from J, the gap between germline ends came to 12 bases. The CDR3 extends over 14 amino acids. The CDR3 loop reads CASSPRVYGNTIYF. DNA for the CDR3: TGTGCCAGCAGTCCCCGAGTATACGGAAACACCATATATTTT.

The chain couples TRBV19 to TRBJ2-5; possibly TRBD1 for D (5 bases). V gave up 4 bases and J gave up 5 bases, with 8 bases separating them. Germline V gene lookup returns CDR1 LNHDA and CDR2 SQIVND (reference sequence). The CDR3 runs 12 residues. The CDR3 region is CASSTGMETQYF. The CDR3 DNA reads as TGTGCCAGTAGTACAGGGATGGAGACCCAGTACTTC.

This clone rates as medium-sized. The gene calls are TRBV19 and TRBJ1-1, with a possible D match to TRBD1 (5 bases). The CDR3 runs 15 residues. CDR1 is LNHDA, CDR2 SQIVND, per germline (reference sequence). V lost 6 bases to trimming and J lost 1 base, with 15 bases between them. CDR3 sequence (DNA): TGTGCCAGTAGGGGCCGCAGGGAGGCGAACACTGAAGCTTTCTTT. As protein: CASRGRREANTEAFF. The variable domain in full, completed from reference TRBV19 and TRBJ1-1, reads DGGITQSPKYLFRKEGQNVTLSCEQNLNHDAMYWYRQDPGQGLRLIYYSQIVNDFQKGDIAEGYSVSREKKESFPLTVTSAQKNPTAFYLCASRGRREANTEAFFGQGTRLTVV.

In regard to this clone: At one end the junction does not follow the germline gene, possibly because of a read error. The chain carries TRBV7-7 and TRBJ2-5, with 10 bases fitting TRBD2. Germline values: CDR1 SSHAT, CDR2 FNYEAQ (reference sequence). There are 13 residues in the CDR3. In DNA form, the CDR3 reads TGTGCTAGCAGCTCTAGCGGGGGAGAGACCCAGTACTTC. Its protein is CASSSSGGETQYF.

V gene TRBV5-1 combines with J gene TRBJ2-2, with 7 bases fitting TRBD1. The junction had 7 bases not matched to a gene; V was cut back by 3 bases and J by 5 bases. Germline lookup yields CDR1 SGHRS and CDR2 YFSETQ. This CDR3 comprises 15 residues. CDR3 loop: CASSSDRVQTGELFF. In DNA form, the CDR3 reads TGCGCCAGCAGCTCAGACAGGGTTCAGACCGGGGAGCTGTTTTTT.

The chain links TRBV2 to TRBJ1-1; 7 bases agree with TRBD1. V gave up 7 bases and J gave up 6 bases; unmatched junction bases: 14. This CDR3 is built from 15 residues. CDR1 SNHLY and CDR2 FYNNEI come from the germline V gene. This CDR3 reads CASTSEGGGWSEAFF. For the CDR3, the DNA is TGTGCCAGCACCTCAGAAGGGGGCGGGTGGTCTGAAGCTTTCTTT.

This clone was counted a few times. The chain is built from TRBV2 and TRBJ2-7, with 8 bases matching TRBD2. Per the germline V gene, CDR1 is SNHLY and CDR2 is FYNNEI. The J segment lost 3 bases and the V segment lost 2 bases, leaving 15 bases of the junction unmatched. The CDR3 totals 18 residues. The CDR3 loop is CASSEPGWDGRGVYEQYF. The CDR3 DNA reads TGTGCCAGCAGTGAACCCGGATGGGACGGGAGGGGCGTCTACGAGCAGTACTTC.

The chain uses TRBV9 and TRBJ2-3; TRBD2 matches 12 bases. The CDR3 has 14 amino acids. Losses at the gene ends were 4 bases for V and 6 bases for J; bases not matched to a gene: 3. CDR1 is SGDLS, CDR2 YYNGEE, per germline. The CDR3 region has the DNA TGTGCCAGCAGCCCCGGGACTAGCGGGGATACGCAGTATTTT. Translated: CASSPGTSGDTQYF.

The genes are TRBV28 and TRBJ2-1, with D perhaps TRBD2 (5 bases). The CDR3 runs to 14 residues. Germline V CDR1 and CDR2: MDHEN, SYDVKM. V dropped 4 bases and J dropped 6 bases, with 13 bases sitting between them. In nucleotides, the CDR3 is TGTGCCAGCAGTTCTACTAGTTTAGTCAATGAGCAGTTCTTC. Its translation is CASSSTSLVNEQFF.

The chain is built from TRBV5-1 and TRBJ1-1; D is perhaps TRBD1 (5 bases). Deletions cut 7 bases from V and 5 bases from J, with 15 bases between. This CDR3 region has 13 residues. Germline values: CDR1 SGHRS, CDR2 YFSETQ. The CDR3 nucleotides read TGCGCCAGCCGGGCCCCATCAGGGACTGAAGCTTTCTTT. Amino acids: CASRAPSGTEAFF.

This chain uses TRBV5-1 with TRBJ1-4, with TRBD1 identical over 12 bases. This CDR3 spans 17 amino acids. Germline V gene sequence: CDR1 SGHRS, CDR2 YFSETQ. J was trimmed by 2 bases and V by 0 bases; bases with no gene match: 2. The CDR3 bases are TGCGCCAGCAGCTTGGCCGGGACAGGGGGCACTAATGAAAAACTGTTTTTT. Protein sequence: CASSLAGTGGTNEKLFF.

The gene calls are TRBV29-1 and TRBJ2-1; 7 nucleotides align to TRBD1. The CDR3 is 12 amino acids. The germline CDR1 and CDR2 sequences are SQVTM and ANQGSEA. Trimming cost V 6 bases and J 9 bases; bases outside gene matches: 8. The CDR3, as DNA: TGCAGCGTAACTTACAGGGGCGGTGAGCAGTTCTTC. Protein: CSVTYRGGEQFF.

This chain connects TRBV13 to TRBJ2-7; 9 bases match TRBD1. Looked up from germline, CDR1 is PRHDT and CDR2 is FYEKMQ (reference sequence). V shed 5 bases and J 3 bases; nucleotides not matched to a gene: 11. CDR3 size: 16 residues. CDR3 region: CASSGALVDRGYEQYF. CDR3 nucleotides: TGTGCCAGCAGCGGCGCTTTGGTGGACAGGGGCTACGAGCAGTACTTC.

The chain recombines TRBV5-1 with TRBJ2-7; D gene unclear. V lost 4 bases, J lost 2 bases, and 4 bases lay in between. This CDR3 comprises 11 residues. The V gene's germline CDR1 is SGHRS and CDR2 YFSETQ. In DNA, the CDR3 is TGCGCCAGCAGCACAGCCTACGAGCAGTACTTC. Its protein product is CASSTAYEQYF.

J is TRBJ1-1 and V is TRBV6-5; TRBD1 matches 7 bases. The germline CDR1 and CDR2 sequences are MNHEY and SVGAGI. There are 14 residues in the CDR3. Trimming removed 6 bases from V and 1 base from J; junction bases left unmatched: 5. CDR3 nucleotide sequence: TGTGCCAGCAGGATCCCAGGGGGGAACACTGAAGCTTTCTTT. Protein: CASRIPGGNTEAFF.

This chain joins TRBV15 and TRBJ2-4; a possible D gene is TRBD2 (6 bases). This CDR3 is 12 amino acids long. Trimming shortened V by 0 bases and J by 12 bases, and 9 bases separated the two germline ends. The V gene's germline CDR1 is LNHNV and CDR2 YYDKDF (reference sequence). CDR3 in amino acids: CATSRDRGTQYF. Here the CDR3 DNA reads TGTGCCACCAGCAGAGACCGGGGGACTCAGTACTTC.

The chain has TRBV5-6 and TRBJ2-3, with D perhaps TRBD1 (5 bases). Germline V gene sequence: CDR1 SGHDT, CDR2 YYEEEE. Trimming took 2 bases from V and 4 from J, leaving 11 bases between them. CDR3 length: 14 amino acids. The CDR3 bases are TGTGCCAGCAGCTTAGACAGCAGCCCAGATACGCAGTATTTT. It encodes CASSLDSSPDTQYF.

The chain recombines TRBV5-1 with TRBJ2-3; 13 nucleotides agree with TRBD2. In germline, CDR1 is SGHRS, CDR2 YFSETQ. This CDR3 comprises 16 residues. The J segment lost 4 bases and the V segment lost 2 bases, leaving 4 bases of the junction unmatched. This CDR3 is CASSFGLAGAPDTQYF. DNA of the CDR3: TGCGCCAGCAGCTTCGGACTAGCGGGGGCTCCAGATACGCAGTATTTT.

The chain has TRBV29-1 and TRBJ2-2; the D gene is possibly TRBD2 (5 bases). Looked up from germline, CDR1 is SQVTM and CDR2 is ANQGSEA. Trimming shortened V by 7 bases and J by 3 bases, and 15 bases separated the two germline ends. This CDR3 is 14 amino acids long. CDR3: CSGRILEDTGELFF. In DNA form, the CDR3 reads TGCAGCGGCCGGATACTAGAAGACACCGGGGAGCTGTTTTTT.

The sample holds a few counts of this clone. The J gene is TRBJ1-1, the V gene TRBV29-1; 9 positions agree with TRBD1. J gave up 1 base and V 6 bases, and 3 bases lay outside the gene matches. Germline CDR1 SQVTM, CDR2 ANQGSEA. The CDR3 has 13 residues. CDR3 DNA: TGCAGCGTATCGACAGGGGGGAACACTGAAGCTTTCTTT. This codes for CSVSTGGNTEAFF.

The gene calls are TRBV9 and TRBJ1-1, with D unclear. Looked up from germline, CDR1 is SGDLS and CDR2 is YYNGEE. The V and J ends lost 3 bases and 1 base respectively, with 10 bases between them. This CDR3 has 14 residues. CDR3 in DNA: TGTGCCAGCAGCGGATTCCAGAAGAACACTGAAGCTTTCTTT. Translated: CASSGFQKNTEAFF.

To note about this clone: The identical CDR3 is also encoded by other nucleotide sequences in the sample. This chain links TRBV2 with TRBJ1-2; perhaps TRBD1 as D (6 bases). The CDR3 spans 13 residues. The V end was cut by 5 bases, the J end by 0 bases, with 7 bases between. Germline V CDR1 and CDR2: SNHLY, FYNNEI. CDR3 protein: CASSRDTNYGYTF. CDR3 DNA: TGTGCCAGCAGTAGGGACACTAACTATGGCTACACCTTC.

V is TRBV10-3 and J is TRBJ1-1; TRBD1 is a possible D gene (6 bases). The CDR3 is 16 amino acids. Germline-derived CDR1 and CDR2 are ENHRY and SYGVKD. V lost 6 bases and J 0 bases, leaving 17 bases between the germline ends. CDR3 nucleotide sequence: TGTGCCATCAGCGAAAGGGACAACCCAATGAACACTGAAGCTTTCTTT. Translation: CAISERDNPMNTEAFF.

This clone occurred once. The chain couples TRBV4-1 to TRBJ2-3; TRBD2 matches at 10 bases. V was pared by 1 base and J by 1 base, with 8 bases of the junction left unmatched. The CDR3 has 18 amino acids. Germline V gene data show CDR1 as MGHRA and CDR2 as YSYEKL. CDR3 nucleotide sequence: TGCGCCAGCAGCCAAGTTCCAGCGGGGGGGCCGGGCACAGATACGCAGTATTTT. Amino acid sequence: CASSQVPAGGPGTDTQYF.

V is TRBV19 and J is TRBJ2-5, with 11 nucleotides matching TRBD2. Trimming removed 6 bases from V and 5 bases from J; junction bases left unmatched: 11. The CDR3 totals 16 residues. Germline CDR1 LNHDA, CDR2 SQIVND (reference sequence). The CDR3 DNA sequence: TGTGCCAGTAGCATTAGCGGGGGGGCTTTTTCGGAGACCCAGTACTTC. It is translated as CASSISGGAFSETQYF.

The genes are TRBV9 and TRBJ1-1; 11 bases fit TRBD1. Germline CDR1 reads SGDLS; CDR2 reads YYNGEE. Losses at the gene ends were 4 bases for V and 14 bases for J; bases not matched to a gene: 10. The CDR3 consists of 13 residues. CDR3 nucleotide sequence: TGTGCCAGCAGCAATAATGGACAGGGGGCCGGATTCTTT. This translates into CASSNNGQGAGFF.

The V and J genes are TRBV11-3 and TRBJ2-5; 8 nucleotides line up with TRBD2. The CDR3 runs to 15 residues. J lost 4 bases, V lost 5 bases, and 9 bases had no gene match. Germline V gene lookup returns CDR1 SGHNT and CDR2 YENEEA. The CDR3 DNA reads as TGTGCCAGCAGCCGCGCGGTGGCGGGGGGAGAGACCCAGTACTTC. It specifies CASSRAVAGGETQYF.